This TCR beta chain was sequenced in a study of blood T cell repertoires in COVID-19. Study-level background: From the United States, Italy and Spain came samples of acute and convalescent COVID-19.

In the authors' methods: Reference gene primer amplification in the assay estimated nucleated cell counts. Libraries were prepared by immunoSEQ multiplex PCR; TCRdb keeps only in-frame clonotypes and omits some of them. The D gene and trimming were derived from the DNA, and the V and J assignments and clone size from that table. Altogether hundreds of thousands of clones are present, roughly 90% being singletons, with the ten largest covering around 3%. Germline V gene sequence: CDR1 LGHNA, CDR2 YSLEER. The ends lost 0 bases at V and 9 bases at J; junction bases unmatched: 7. CDR3 length: 15 residues.

The V and J genes are TRBV4-3 and TRBJ2-1; 8 bases are shared with TRBD2. The TCR comes from a woman aged 30 to 39 with COVID-19, enrolled during active disease. Material: peripheral blood. The CDR3 reads CASSQDSGKNSEQFF. CDR3 nucleotides: TGCGCCAGCAGCCAAGATAGCGGGAAGAACAGTGAGCAGTTCTTC.